This T cell receptor beta chain was obtained from a study of blood T cell repertoires in COVID-19. Profiling relied on immunoSEQ multiplex PCR, and the TCRdb table lists in-frame clones only, not all of them. Counted here are 300,000 to 350,000 clones, over 80% occurring once; the ten biggest clones make up roughly a tenth. V lost 5 bases to trimming and J lost 4 bases; unmatched junction nucleotides: 10. The CDR3 contains 15 residues. Germline V gives CDR1 MDHEN, CDR2 SYDVKM. Sequenced input: peripheral blood. This sequence originates from a man younger than 45 with COVID-19, enrolled during active disease. The V call is TRBV28, the J call TRBJ2-7, with 8 bases that match TRBD2. CDR3 sequence (DNA): TGTGCCAGCAGTCCGGGGGGGGGACCCCAATACGAGCAGTACTTC. This sequence encodes CASSPGGGPQYEQYF.